Below, 17 T cell receptor beta chains from the same sample are listed, as sequenced in a study of cytomegalovirus exposure and HLA in healthy donors. It was with 60 Vbeta and 13 Jbeta primers that the PCR ran. The repertoire was sequenced with immunoSEQ multiplex PCR; TCRdb's copy has only in-frame clones and lacks some. The sample records approximately 61,000 clones, around 75% being singletons. Sequencing used PBMCs. These receptors were taken from a man aged 50 to 60 in good health and CMV-seropositive.

V is TRBV6-1 and J is TRBJ1-5; 9 positions match TRBD1. Per the germline V gene, CDR1 is MNHNS and CDR2 is SASEGT. The V and J ends lost 4 bases and 2 bases, in that order; junction bases with no gene match: 0. The CDR3 is 14 amino acids. The CDR3 coding sequence is TGTGCCAGCAGTGGGACAGGGGGCAATCAGCCCCAGCATTTT. It yields the protein CASSGTGGNQPQHF.

The sample holds a few counts of this clone. The chain joins TRBV6-5 to TRBJ1-1; TRBD1 matches at 10 bases. After removal of 5 bases from V and 8 bases from J, the junction contained 2 bases not matched to a gene. From germline, CDR1 is MNHEY and CDR2 SVGAGI. The CDR3 extends over 12 amino acids. Written as DNA, the CDR3 is TGTGCCAGCAGTACGGGACAGGGGGAAGCTTTCTTT. This sequence encodes CASSTGQGEAFF.

This clone turned up a few times. Without the conserved terminal phenylalanine or tryptophan, this CDR3 likely stems from a read error. The chain recombines TRBV27 with TRBJ1-1; D remains unclear. V lost 2 bases to trimming and J lost 4 bases, with 8 bases between them. The CDR3 contains 13 residues. Germline lookup yields CDR1 MNHEY and CDR2 SMNVEV (reference sequence). This CDR3 reads CASSLGGITEAFL. The CDR3 region has the DNA TGTGCCAGCAGTTTAGGCGGTATCACTGAAGCTTTCTTG.

The chain has TRBV15 and TRBJ1-1; 10 bases align to TRBD1. V was pared by 0 bases and J by 0 bases, with 16 bases of the junction left unmatched. CDR3 length equals 21 residues. Germline V gene sequence: CDR1 LNHNV, CDR2 YYDKDF (reference sequence). CDR3 coding DNA: TGTGCCACCAGCAGAGATCTAAGGGGACAGGGGAATCCTGGTGTGAACACTGAAGCTTTCTTT. Its protein product is CATSRDLRGQGNPGVNTEAFF.

This chain joins TRBV5-4 and TRBJ1-1; 8 positions agree with TRBD1. The V segment lost 3 bases and the J segment 0 bases; nucleotides outside the gene matches: 10. This CDR3 region has 17 residues. Per the germline V gene, CDR1 is SGHNT and CDR2 is YYREEE (reference sequence). The CDR3 here is CASSYGGQGVVNTEAFF. The DNA of the CDR3 is TGTGCCAGCAGCTACGGAGGACAGGGAGTGGTGAACACTGAAGCTTTCTTT.

The rearrangement links TRBV19 to TRBJ1-5; no firm D call. Germline CDR1 reads LNHDA; CDR2 reads SQIVND (reference sequence). The CDR3 covers 15 residues. V lost 3 bases to trimming and J lost 0 bases, with 9 bases between them. CDR3 region: CASSILTHSNQPQHF. The DNA of the CDR3 is TGTGCCAGTAGTATTTTAACTCATAGCAATCAGCCCCAGCATTTT.

The chain employs TRBV12-5 and TRBJ1-1; 10 bases map to TRBD1. From germline, CDR1 is LGHNT and CDR2 FRNRAP. V shed 1 base, J shed 1 base, and the junction held 6 bases outside the gene matches. The CDR3 spans 17 residues. The CDR3 DNA follows: TGTGCTAGTGGTTTGGACTGGGACAGGGGAAGGAACACTGAAGCTTTCTTT. Translation: CASGLDWDRGRNTEAFF.

This clone was recorded a few times. This sequence joins TRBV13 and TRBJ1-2; no reliable D call. Trimming removed 7 bases at V and 2 bases at J, with 35 bases between. This CDR3 spans 21 amino acids. Germline V gives CDR1 PRHDT, CDR2 FYEKMQ (reference sequence). The CDR3 DNA is TGTGCCAGCACCAGCTTAACGTTTCGGAGGTTCGCAGTTGACCCCAACTATGGCTACACCTTC. It encodes CASTSLTFRRFAVDPNYGYTF.

The chain recombines TRBV5-1 with TRBJ2-2, with 7 bases that match TRBD1. Germline trimming cut 3 bases from V and 7 bases from J; bases unmatched to any gene: 3. The CDR3 extends over 13 amino acids. Germline-derived CDR1 and CDR2 are SGHRS and YFSETQ. CDR3 region: CASSYGDSGELFF. CDR3 nucleotide sequence: TGCGCCAGCAGCTACGGGGACAGCGGGGAGCTGTTTTTT.

The V and J genes are TRBV10-3 and TRBJ2-7; tentative D call: TRBD2 (5 bases). The CDR3 is made up of 17 amino acids. CDR1 and CDR2 (germline): ENHRY, SYGVKD. V dropped 0 bases and J dropped 6 bases, with 21 bases sitting between them. DNA for the CDR3: TGTGCCATCAGTGAGTCTCGGGGAACTCACTCATCCACCGAGCAGTACTTC. This codes for CAISESRGTHSSTEQYF.

The V and J genes are TRBV15 and TRBJ2-1, with TRBD2 matching over 10 bases. Germline V gene sequence: CDR1 LNHNV, CDR2 YYDKDF (reference sequence). The J segment lost 5 bases and the V segment lost 3 bases, leaving 10 bases of the junction unmatched. This CDR3 contains 17 residues. The chain's CDR3 is CATSRESGTSVDNEQFF. In nucleotides, the CDR3 is TGTGCCACCAGCAGGGAATCGGGGACTAGCGTAGACAATGAGCAGTTCTTC.

The count of this clone is one. The chain uses TRBV28 and TRBJ1-2, with 9 positions matching TRBD1. Germline V gene sequence: CDR1 MDHEN, CDR2 SYDVKM. The CDR3 is made up of 11 amino acids. The V gene end was trimmed by 6 bases and the J gene end by 9 bases; junction bases not matched to a gene: 2. CDR3 residues: CASRTGGSYTF. The CDR3 bases are TGTGCCAGCAGGACAGGGGGTAGCTACACCTTC.

The chain couples TRBV7-2 to TRBJ1-4; D possibly corresponds to TRBD1 (5 bases). Germline V gives CDR1 SGHTA, CDR2 FQGNSA. The CDR3 consists of 13 residues. V was pared by 7 bases and J by 5 bases, with 11 bases between. CDR3 sequence: CASMAGPNEKLFF. The DNA for the CDR3 is TGTGCCAGCATGGCAGGGCCAAATGAAAAACTGTTTTTT.

For the CDR3, the DNA is TGTGCCAAGATGAAGCGGCAAGAGACCCAGTACTTC. Residues: CAKMKRQETQYF. V is TRBV21-1 and J is TRBJ2-5; TRBD2, the table's D call, lacks a check against the DNA. TRBV21-1 is annotated as a pseudogene. The CDR3 extends over 12 amino acids.

The J gene is TRBJ1-1, the V gene TRBV6-5; D is undetermined. Germline lookup yields CDR1 MNHEY and CDR2 SVGAGI. This CDR3 spans 13 amino acids. V gave up 8 bases and J gave up 2 bases, with 12 bases separating them. The CDR3 loop is CASWAYTNTEAFF. CDR3 DNA: TGTGCCAGCTGGGCCTACACTAACACTGAAGCTTTCTTT.

This chain connects TRBV28 to TRBJ2-5, with TRBD2 matching over 9 bases. TRBJ2-7 matches the DNA end more closely, so the J call is doubtful. The germline V gene has CDR1 MDHEN and CDR2 SYDVKM. CDR3 length: 14 amino acids. The CDR3 region has the DNA TGTGCCAGCAGCTTGGCTAGCGGGAAGTACGAGCAGTACTTC. Translating gives CASSLASGKYEQYF.

This clone showed up just once. The CDR3 loop is CASSLGATYNEQFF. CDR3 DNA sequence: TGTGCCAGCAGCTTGGGAGCAACCTACAATGAGCAGTTCTTC. The gene calls are TRBV5-4 and TRBJ2-1; no clear D gene. Trimming removed 0 bases from V and 2 bases from J, with 6 bases in between. The CDR3 is made up of 14 amino acids. CDR1 is SGHNT and CDR2 is YYREEE in the germline V gene (reference sequence). The variable domain in full, completed from reference TRBV5-4 and TRBJ2-1, reads ETGVTQSPTHLIKTRGQQVTLRCSSQSGHNTVSWYQQALGQGPQFIFQYYREEENGRGNFPPRFSGLQFPNYSSELNVNALELDDSALYLCASSLGATYNEQFFGPGTRLTVL.